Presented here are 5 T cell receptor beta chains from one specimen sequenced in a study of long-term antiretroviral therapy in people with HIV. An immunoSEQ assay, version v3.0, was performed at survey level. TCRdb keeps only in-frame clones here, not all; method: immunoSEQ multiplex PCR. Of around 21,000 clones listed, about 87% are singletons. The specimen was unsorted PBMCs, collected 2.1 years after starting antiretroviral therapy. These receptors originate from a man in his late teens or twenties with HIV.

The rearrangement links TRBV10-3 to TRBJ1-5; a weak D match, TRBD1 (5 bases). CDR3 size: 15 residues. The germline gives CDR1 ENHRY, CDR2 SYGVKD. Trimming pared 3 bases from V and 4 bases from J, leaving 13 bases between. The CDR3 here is CAISEAQAENQPQHF. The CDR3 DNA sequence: TGTGCCATCAGTGAAGCACAGGCTGAAAATCAGCCCCAGCATTTT.

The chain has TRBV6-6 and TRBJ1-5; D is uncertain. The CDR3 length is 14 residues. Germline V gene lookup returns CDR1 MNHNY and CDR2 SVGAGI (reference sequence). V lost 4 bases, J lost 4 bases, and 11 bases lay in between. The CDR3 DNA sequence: TGTGCCAGCAGTTTTCAACAGTCGAATCAGCCCCAGCATTTT. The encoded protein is CASSFQQSNQPQHF.

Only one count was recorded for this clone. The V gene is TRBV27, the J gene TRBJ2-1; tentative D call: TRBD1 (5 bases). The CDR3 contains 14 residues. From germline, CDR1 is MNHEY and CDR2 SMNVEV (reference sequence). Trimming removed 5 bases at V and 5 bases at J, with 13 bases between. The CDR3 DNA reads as TGTGCCAGCAGTCCAGACAGAACGAACAATGAGCAGTTCTTC. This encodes CASSPDRTNNEQFF.

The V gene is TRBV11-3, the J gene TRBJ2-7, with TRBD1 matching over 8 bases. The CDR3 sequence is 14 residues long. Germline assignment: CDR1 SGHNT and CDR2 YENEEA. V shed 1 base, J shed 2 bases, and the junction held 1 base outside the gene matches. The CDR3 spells CASSLGTGTYEQYF. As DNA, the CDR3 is TGTGCCAGCAGCTTAGGGACAGGGACCTACGAGCAGTACTTC.

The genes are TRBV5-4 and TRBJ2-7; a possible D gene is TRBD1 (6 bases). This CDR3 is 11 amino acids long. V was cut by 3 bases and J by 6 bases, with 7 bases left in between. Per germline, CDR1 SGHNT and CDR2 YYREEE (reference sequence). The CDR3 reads CASSWGREQYF. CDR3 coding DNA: TGTGCCAGCAGCTGGGGGCGCGAGCAGTACTTC. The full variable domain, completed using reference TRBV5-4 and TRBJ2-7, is ETGVTQSPTHLIKTRGQQVTLRCSSQSGHNTVSWYQQALGQGPQFIFQYYREEENGRGNFPPRFSGLQFPNYSSELNVNALELDDSALYLCASSWGREQYFGPGTRLTVT.